This T cell receptor (beta chain) derives from a study of blood T cell repertoires in COVID-19. Study context: Sites in the United States, Italy and Spain provided acute and convalescent COVID-19 samples. From T cells, B-cell-depleted T cells, or PBMCs came the material, which was cDNA or gDNA.

Followed longitudinally, the Seattle patients had been enrolled during active infection. The authors' processing: Amplified reference gene primers provided the basis for estimating nucleated cell counts. The repertoire was sequenced with immunoSEQ multiplex PCR; TCRdb's copy has only in-frame clones and lacks some. V, J and clone size are taken as reported in that table, and D and trimming were inferred from the DNA itself. Of approximately 150,000 clones listed, 88% are singletons. The CDR3 is 15 amino acids. V lost 1 base, J lost 7 bases, and 7 bases stayed unmatched. The germline V gene encodes CDR1 SGHVS and CDR2 FNYEAQ.

The sample consisted of peripheral blood. The chain couples TRBV7-6 to TRBJ2-1, with 7 bases aligning to TRBD1. This TCR was recovered from a human donor with COVID-19, enrolled during active disease. The donor label of this sample is uncertain. The CDR3 nucleotides are TGTGCCAGCAGCTTAGTAGGGTCAGGGGGAAATGAGCAGTTCTTC. It specifies CASSLVGSGGNEQFF.